A selection of T cell receptor beta chains follows, all from one sample in a study of T cell responses to AZD1222 COVID-19 vaccine. The data were produced by immunoSEQ multiplex PCR, yet TCRdb's version contains in-frame clones alone and is incomplete. The profile shows fewer than 120,000 clones, over 75% of them singletons. Sample: peripheral blood, taken on day 0 of AZD1222 vaccination. The receptors shown here come from an adult in good health. Both conserved end residues are part of each CDR3.

CDR3	V	J
CASSYSPRLSEAFF	TRBV6-5	TRBJ1-1
CASSKERQDNSPLHF	TRBV18	TRBJ1-6
CASSVTAANTGELFF	TRBV19	TRBJ2-2
CASSVSSTDTQYF	TRBV9	TRBJ2-3
CASSTRQGNEQYF	TRBV12-3/TRBV12-4	TRBJ2-7
CASSLQGAIAGELFF	TRBV7-9	TRBJ2-2
CASSLRWNEKLFF	TRBV7-2	TRBJ1-4
CASSIVGTGVNQPQHF	TRBV19	TRBJ1-5
CASSLGTLDSAEAFF	TRBV7-2	TRBJ1-1
CAWSRDGLRANVLTF	TRBV30	TRBJ2-6
CASSQDTWSGDGYGYTF	TRBV14	TRBJ1-2
CASSYVGVSYEQYF	TRBV6-2/TRBV6-3	TRBJ2-7
CASSRTTLAGAVSQETQYF	TRBV7-8	TRBJ2-5
CASSAGVTDTQYF	TRBV9	TRBJ2-3
CASSQEGGGRKDTQYF	TRBV4-1	TRBJ2-3
CASSNRDRLSYEQYF	TRBV5-6	TRBJ2-7
CASSRLAEYNEQFF	TRBV18	TRBJ2-1
CARVKREGFYEQYF	TRBV9	TRBJ2-7
CASSRDRVEKLFF	TRBV5-8	TRBJ1-4
CASTSFSKRREQYF	TRBV5-5	TRBJ2-7
CASTTGTGKGNQPQHF	TRBV19	TRBJ1-5
CATSSGGGNQPQHF	TRBV15	TRBJ1-5